The entry below gives a single T cell receptor (beta chain) sequence along with its context. This clone was found once. The clone's antigen remains unknown. Base quality data are lacking; no much larger clone is found one base away. The data originate from a study of cytomegalovirus exposure and HLA in healthy donors (TCRdb year 2017). At the level of the whole study: In an earlier analysis of fewer than 750 of the donors, about 270 Gb of sequence data and just under 120 million unique TCR beta sequences from roughly 180 million T cells were reported. Roughly 300 gigabases of sequencing data and around 88 million unique TCR sequences made up an early release that covered about 640 HLA-typed donors. Among the roughly 370 genotyped donors, around 79% belonged to the genetic ancestry cluster associated with self-reported Caucasian donors. The study was designed to test whether signatures of past pathogen exposure could be identified by cataloging public T cell receptors. The T cell repertoires of under 700 subjects were profiled by immunosequencing and related to cytomegalovirus serostatus. In addition to the first cohort of 650 to 800 subjects, a separate validation cohort of approximately 130 different subjects was used. High-throughput TCR immunosequencing, statistical association of individual TCRs with disease status, and machine learning were combined to predict cytomegalovirus infection status. A later analysis re-analyzed previously published TCR beta repertoires from approximately 700 donors and added high-resolution HLA genotyping to study TCR occurrence patterns. The later analysis used no new phenotypic data to find candidate immune exposures, relying instead on TCR beta sequences and their occurrence across donors. In an earlier analysis of 550 to 700 of the donors, high-throughput TCR beta sequencing was used to judge whether each TCR beta V gene segment behaved as functional or pseudogenic. Donor age, sex, ethnicity and CMV serostatus were collected together with the repertoire data. A later genetic analysis took genome-wide SNP genotypes for about 55% of the 666 donors and used that subset as a discovery cohort. All discovery cohort repertoires had been generated using a single sequencing platform. HLA typing included class I and class II loci at four-digit resolution. Typing coverage varied by locus: about 620-640 donors for A, B, C, DRB1 and DQB1; roughly 520 for DQA1; more than 600 for DPA1; about 450 for DPB1. Four to six DR-DQ haplotypes were handled as single units for association and clustering because linkage in the cohort was strong. Across about 370 genotyped donors of the cohort, an average of about 240,000 unique TCR beta nucleotide sequences per donor were sequenced, and 15% to 20% of those sequences were non-productive.

Beyond this particular receptor, the publication reports: HLA typing was unavailable for some donors at each locus, so association tests used only the typed subset. V-gene and J-gene trimming of TCR beta chains was associated with a missense DCLRE1C variant in a later genetic analysis, and the association was replicated in an independent cohort. The only immune exposure information available for the cohort was CMV serostatus. In a later analysis, HLA-associated TCR beta chains showed more clonal expansion and lower generation probabilities than non-associated chains that were equally common. In a later genetic analysis, fewer N-insertions in productive TCRs were reported among donors in an Asian-associated ancestry cluster than the roughly 640-donor mean. The cohort was sequenced for TCR beta chains only, and without alpha or paired-chain data the features that could be detected were limited. Broadly in line with IMGT annotations, most TCR beta V segments showed up in productive rearrangements about 87% or about 30% of the time in an earlier analysis of about 500 of the donors. Correlated functional status among segregating V segments might be attributable to linkage disequilibrium, but an unknown experimental factor could not be ruled out. The presence/absence analyses assumed that sequencing depth was roughly uniform across donors, and that assumption may not be true. Cytomegalovirus status was reported to be diagnosed by the classifier with high specificity and sensitivity in both the original and validation cohorts. In vitro tests confirmed that three of the cytomegalovirus-associated TCR beta chains recognize cytomegalovirus antigens. A further reported finding was that TCR beta sequences accurately predicted the HLA-A and HLA-B alleles for most subjects in the first cohort. According to a later analysis, parvovirus B19, influenza, CMV and Epstein-Barr virus appeared linked to several top co-occurrence clusters. The earlier analysis of 450 to 700 of the donors excluded 15 to 20 rarely observed V segments, including chromosome 9 orphons, because counts were too low. According to a later analysis, TCR association rates differed among HLA loci, with DRB1 alleles showing the most associated TCRs and HLA-C alleles showing the fewest. A later analysis associated about 17,000 TCR beta sequences with specific HLA alleles at a false discovery rate of 0.05. In a later analysis, most CMV-associated TCR beta chains were found to appear HLA-restricted, with HLA associations seemingly driven largely by CMV exposure. The study listed approximately 150 TCR beta chains as associated with cytomegalovirus. The authors suggested that the approach could potentially be generalized to other disease states and immunological phenotypes. The 87-base-pair reads could not distinguish some IMGT-functional V segments, including TRBV6-2 and TRBV6-3, so those segments were excluded. Strong co-occurrence of HLA alleles, especially DR and DQ, made assigning TCR associations to individual alleles difficult. Most TCR sequences were observed very rarely across donors, whereas some public TCRs were present in many individuals. A cluster of highly shared sequence variants was judged likely to represent a technical artifact of the sequencing pipeline.

In total, approximately 700 healthy bone marrow donors made up the cohort. Cohort members were all nominally healthy when sampled, although unrecorded immune exposures were likely present. The donor tested CMV seropositive and was one of the 289 seropositive cohort members. A peripheral blood sample was provided by each donor, and peripheral blood mononuclear cells were used for TCR beta sequencing. Genomic DNA was extracted from the blood cell samples with the Qiagen DNeasy Blood Extraction Kit. The library was prepared using the immunoSEQ multiplex PCR assay. The multiplex PCR relied on a mix of 60 forward primers for TCR Vbeta segments and 13 reverse primers for TCR Jbeta segments. The CDR3 region of rearranged TCR beta genes was amplified from genomic DNA with a multiplex PCR assay. The Illumina HiSeq System was used to sequence the amplified TCR beta libraries as 87-base-pair reads. For the original study's pipeline: Across the 600 to 700 repertoires, a later analysis counted approximately 83 million unique TCR beta chains, roughly 11 million of which were shared by at least two donors. Raw reads were error-corrected and collapsed into unique sequences by a nearest-neighbor algorithm in which closely related sequences were merged to remove PCR and sequencing errors. To assign V, D and J gene segments, CDR3 sequences were aligned to IMGT reference sequences. For a sequence to be retained, at least a six-nucleotide match to both a V gene segment and a J gene segment was required. Rearrangements were classified as productive when the CDR3 lacked stop codons and remained in frame with V and J, and all other rearrangements were classified as non-productive. Following IMGT convention, CDR3 was defined as the stretch from the second conserved V-encoded cysteine to the conserved J-encoded phenylalanine. The earlier analysis of a few hundred of the donors excluded sequences that lacked an unambiguous match to a single V gene segment. An earlier analysis of over 450 of the donors classified V segments as functional when productive rearrangements were above 56.7% and as segregating when the standard deviation between donors was above 5%. To diagnose cytomegalovirus status from the catalog of TCR beta chain sequences, a statistical classification framework was built. A later analysis assigned V and J genes by comparing TCR nucleotide sequences with IMGT/GENE-DB human TR gene sequences. The TCRdist pipeline was used in a later analysis to assign CDR3 sequences and most-parsimonious VDJ recombination scenarios. In a later analysis, every TCR beta chain was defined by the combination of its CDR3 amino acid sequence and its V-gene family, and reads without a unique V-gene family were dropped. A later analysis removed 500 to 600 highly shared, low-generation-probability nucleotide sequences to deal with suspected cross-contamination and a sequencing artifact. In a later analysis, a clonal expansion index for each public chain was calculated from normalized within-repertoire ranks of inferred template counts. In a later analysis, generation probabilities were computed using a VDJ recombination model fitted to out-of-frame rearrangements, and the results were checked against IGoR. Hypergeometric tests were used in a later analysis to score TCR-TCR, TCR-HLA and TCR-CMV co-occurrence, with a repertoire-size bias correction applied to the TCR pairs. A later analysis estimated false discovery rates by permuting HLA or CMV assignments 20 times. In a later analysis, co-occurring TCRs were grouped with DBSCAN, and TCRdist sequence similarity was added when clustering was performed within HLA-allele-positive subsets. Repertoires with fewer than 30,000 or more than 120,000 public chains, plus five repertoires with anomalous nucleotide sharing, were excluded from co-occurrence clustering. TCRdb's version of the immuneACCESS table is confined to in-frame rearrangements and falls short of the full clone set. An unresolved V gene accounts for under half of the shortfall where checked; the remainder is of unknown origin. V, J and clone size are those of that table, while D and trimming were read from the DNA. The sample table holds over 75,000 clones, of which more than 60% were seen once. The ten largest make up 16% of the sample.

In the germline V gene, CDR1 corresponds to SGHRS and CDR2 to YFSETQ. The V end loses 0 bases and the J end loses 5 bases, and a stretch of 20 bases separates them. Measured from the cysteine to the phenylalanine, the CDR3 is 17 residues long. Of the read, only the CDR3 DNA is kept; its 51 bases are in frame from base 1. The clonotype comes from a man aged 60-69 years in good health and CMV-seropositive. The sequencing input was PBMCs. The rearranged segments are TRBV5-1 and TRBJ1-1, with a weak D call of TRBD1 (5 bases match). The DNA sequence is given as TGCGCCAGCAGCTTGGCCTTTGTTGGGCAGGGAGGTACTGAAGCTTTCTTT. Protein translation: CASSLAFVGQGGTEAFF.